This T cell receptor (beta chain) is drawn from a study of OX40 agonist ivuxolimab in advanced cancers. With regard to the full study: The costimulatory receptor OX40 (CD134) was targeted by ivuxolimab, a fully human IgG2 agonistic monoclonal antibody. The monotherapy dose-escalation portion (N of about 50 patients) of the phase I ivuxolimab trial is reported in the paper. Among the 50 to 55 dose-escalation patients, some 20 had hepatocellular carcinoma, roughly 15 melanoma, 9 renal cell carcinoma and 9 head and neck cancer. Intravenous ivuxolimab was administered to patients every 2 weeks at six dose levels: 0.01, 0.1, 0.3, 1.5, 3 and 10 mg/kg. Partial responses occurred in three dose-escalation patients: two with cutaneous melanoma and one with hepatocellular carcinoma. Patients were allowed to have had prior anti-PD-1, anti-PD-L1 or anti-CTLA-4 therapy, and 40% of the dose-escalation patients had previously received checkpoint inhibitors. In the dose-escalation cohort, 82.7% of patients were male, and the mean age was approximately 64 years, with a range of roughly 23 to 85. The point of sequencing TCRbeta in the periphery was to test whether ivuxolimab changed TCR sequence diversity and drove clonal T-cell expansion.

The germline V gene gives CDR1 as KGHSH and CDR2 as LQKENI. The cysteine opens and the phenylalanine closes a CDR3 of 14 amino acids. Only the CDR3 portion is preserved as DNA: 42 bases, with reading frame beginning at the first base. V is trimmed back by 5 bases and J by 2 bases, and the junction contains 4 bases that no gene match accounts for. The trial excluded patients who had a history of autoimmune disease or were on systemic immunosuppression. Peripheral blood for TCR sequencing was drawn from every dose cohort at baseline, at cycle 4 day 1 and at cycle 7 day 1. Samples came from an open-label, multicenter, first-in-human phase I dose-escalation trial of ivuxolimab. The trial enrolled adults with locally advanced or metastatic head and neck squamous cell, hepatocellular, melanoma or renal cell carcinoma. CD4+ and CD8+ T cells were sorted separately from peripheral blood before TCR sequencing.

This clone was recorded once. Its antigen specificity is not known. One base away there is no much larger clone; base qualities are not given. Overall results and qualifications from the work: At doses of 0.1 to 3.0 mg/kg, clonal expansion of both CD4+ and CD8+ blood T cells was observed from baseline to week 6. Low levels of normalized T-cell clonal expansion were also seen in some patients who did not respond. Which antigens the clonally expanded peripheral T cells were specific for was not determined. After ivuxolimab, CD8+ T cells had more expanded clones than CD4+ T cells on average. In the 0.1-3.0 mg/kg groups, partial responders had among the lowest normalized peripheral clonal expansion, particularly in CD8+ T cells.

Genomic DNA was extracted from sorted cells for sequencing of the TCRbeta CDR3 region. The immunoSEQ Assay was used for sequencing of TCRbeta CDR3 regions. In its TCRdb copy, this immuneACCESS table keeps in-frame sequences only and misses some clones. Where compared with another copy, unresolved V genes explain less than half of these, and the others have no known cause. The sample profile shows 100,000 or so clones; approximately 80% of them were found once. Jointly, the top ten make up roughly 5.4% of the sample. The receptor was derived from an adult with an advanced solid tumor such as melanoma, head and neck, liver or kidney cancer. This chain joins TRBV18 to TRBJ1-1, with 8 bases in between that match TRBD1. The specimen was CD4+ or CD8+ T cells sorted from blood, collected in a trial of the OX40 agonist ivuxolimab. The CDR3 amino acid sequence is: CASSIQGGNTEAFF. The sequenced DNA is TGTGCCAGCTCAATACAGGGGGGAAACACTGAAGCTTTCTTT.